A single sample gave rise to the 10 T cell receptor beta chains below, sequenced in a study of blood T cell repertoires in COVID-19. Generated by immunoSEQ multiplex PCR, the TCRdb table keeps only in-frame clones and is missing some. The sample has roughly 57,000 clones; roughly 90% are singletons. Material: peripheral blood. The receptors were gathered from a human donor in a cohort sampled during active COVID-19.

CDR3: CASSFTRQGQYF. For the CDR3, the DNA is TGTGCCAGCAGCTTCACCCGACAGGGACAGTATTTT. V usage is TRBV7-9 and J usage is TRBJ2-3; TRBD1 matches at 7 bases. CDR3 length equals 12 residues. V shed 3 bases, J shed 12 bases, and the junction held 6 bases outside the gene matches. Germline CDR1 reads SEHNR; CDR2 reads FQNEAQ (reference sequence).

The CDR3 sequence: CASGITHRGWQETQYF. The CDR3 DNA is TGTGCCAGCGGAATCACTCACAGGGGGTGGCAAGAGACCCAGTACTTC. This rearrangement joins TRBV5-4 to TRBJ2-5; 8 bases line up with TRBD1. CDR3 length: 16 amino acids. Unmatched junction bases numbered 13, after V lost 7 bases and J lost 2 bases. Per germline, CDR1 SGHNT and CDR2 YYREEE (reference sequence).

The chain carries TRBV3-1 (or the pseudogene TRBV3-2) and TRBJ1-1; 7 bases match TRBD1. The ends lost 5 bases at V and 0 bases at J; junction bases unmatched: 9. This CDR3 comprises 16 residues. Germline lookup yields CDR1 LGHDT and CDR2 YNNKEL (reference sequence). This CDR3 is CASSNRDRLMNTEAFF. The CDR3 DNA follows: TGTGCCAGCAGCAACCGGGACAGACTTATGAACACTGAAGCTTTCTTT.

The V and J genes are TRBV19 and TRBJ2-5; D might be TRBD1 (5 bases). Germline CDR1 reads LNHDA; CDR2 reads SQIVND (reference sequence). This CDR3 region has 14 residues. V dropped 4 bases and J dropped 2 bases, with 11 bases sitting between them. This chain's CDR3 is CASSKTVGQETQYF. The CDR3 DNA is TGTGCCAGTAGTAAGACAGTCGGACAAGAGACCCAGTACTTC.

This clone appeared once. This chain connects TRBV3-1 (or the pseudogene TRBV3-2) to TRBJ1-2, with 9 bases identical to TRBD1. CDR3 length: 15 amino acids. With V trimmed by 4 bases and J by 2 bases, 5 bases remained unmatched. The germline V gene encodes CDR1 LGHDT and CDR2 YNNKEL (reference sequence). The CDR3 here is CASSRTGGSNYGYTF. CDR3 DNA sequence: TGTGCCAGCAGCCGTACAGGGGGCTCGAACTATGGCTACACCTTC.

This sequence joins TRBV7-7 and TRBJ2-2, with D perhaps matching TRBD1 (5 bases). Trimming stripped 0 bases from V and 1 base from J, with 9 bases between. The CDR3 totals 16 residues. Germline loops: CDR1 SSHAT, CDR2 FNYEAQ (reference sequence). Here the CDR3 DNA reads TGTGCCAGCAGCTTAGCGTCAGGGCTGAACACCGGGGAGCTGTTTTTT. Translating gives CASSLASGLNTGELFF.

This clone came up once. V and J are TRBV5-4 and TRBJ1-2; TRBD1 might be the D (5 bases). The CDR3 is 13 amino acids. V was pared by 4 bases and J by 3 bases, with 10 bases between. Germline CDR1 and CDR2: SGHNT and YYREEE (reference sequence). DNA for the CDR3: TGTGCCAGCAGCCTGAAGGGGTACTATGGCTACACCTTC. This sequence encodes CASSLKGYYGYTF.

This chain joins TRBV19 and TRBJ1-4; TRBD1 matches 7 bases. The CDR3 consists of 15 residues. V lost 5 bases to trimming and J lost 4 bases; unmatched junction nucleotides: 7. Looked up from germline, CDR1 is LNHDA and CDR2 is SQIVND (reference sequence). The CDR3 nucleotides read TGTGCCAGTAGTGTCGGGACAGTCAGTAATGAAAAACTGTTTTTT. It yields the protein CASSVGTVSNEKLFF. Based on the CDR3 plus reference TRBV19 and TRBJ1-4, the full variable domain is DGGITQSPKYLFRKEGQNVTLSCEQNLNHDAMYWYRQDPGQGLRLIYYSQIVNDFQKGDIAEGYSVSREKKESFPLTVTSAQKNPTAFYLCASSVGTVSNEKLFFGSGTQLSVL.

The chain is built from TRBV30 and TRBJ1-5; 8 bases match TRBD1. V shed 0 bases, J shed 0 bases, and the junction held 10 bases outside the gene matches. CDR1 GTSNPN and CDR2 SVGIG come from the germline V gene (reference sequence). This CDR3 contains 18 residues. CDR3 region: CAWSVRGRGQGSNQPQHF. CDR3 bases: TGTGCCTGGAGTGTCCGGGGCAGGGGGCAGGGTAGCAATCAGCCCCAGCATTTT.

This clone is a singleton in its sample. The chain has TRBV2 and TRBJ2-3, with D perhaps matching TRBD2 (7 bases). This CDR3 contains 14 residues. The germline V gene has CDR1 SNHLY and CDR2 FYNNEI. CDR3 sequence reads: CAGSKRGGIDTQYF. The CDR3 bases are TGTGCAGGCAGTAAGAGGGGGGGAATAGATACGCAGTATTTT.